This passage covers 27 T cell receptor beta chains from one sample sequenced in a study of cytomegalovirus exposure and HLA in healthy donors. A multiplex PCR was run with 60 Vbeta primers and 13 Jbeta primers. Measured with immunoSEQ multiplex PCR; TCRdb has only the in-frame clones, and not every one. The table records roughly 98,000 clones, around three quarters of them present only once. The sample was PBMCs. The origin of the receptors is a middle-aged man in good health and CMV-seronegative.

The chain joins TRBV7-3 to TRBJ2-5; the match to TRBD1 covers 8 bases. This CDR3 contains 13 residues. CDR1 and CDR2 from the germline V gene are SGHTA and FQGTGA. With 5 bases clipped from V and 5 bases from J, the junction kept 4 bases outside the gene matches. CDR3 loop: CASSRGQAETQYF. The CDR3 coding sequence is TGTGCCAGCAGCCGGGGACAGGCGGAGACCCAGTACTTC.

The chain has TRBV18 and TRBJ1-4; 8 bases are shared with TRBD1. After removal of 2 bases from V and 8 bases from J, the junction contained 1 base not matched to a gene. The CDR3 length is 13 residues. Per germline, CDR1 KGHSH and CDR2 LQKENI. The CDR3 region has the DNA TGTGCCAGCTCACCAGGACAGGGAGAAAAACTGTTTTTT. Its translation is CASSPGQGEKLFF.

This clone was counted between two and nine times. Written as DNA, the CDR3 is TGTGCCAGCTCACCCGGACAGGGTTGGACTGAAGCTTTCTTT. Translated, it gives CASSPGQGWTEAFF. This sequence joins TRBV18 and TRBJ1-1; 8 bases map to TRBD1. With V trimmed by 3 bases and J by 5 bases, 5 bases remained unmatched. This CDR3 is built from 14 residues. Per germline, CDR1 KGHSH and CDR2 LQKENI.

This clone was recorded a few times. This rearrangement joins TRBV19 to TRBJ2-6, with D maybe TRBD1 (5 bases). V lost 3 bases to trimming and J lost 1 base, with 10 bases between them. Germline V gene lookup returns CDR1 LNHDA and CDR2 SQIVND (reference sequence). The CDR3 spans 16 residues. CDR3: CASSIPQGSGANVLTF. The CDR3 DNA is TGTGCCAGTAGTATTCCTCAGGGATCTGGGGCCAACGTCCTGACTTTC.

This clone has more than one count but fewer than ten. The V gene is TRBV11-2, the J gene TRBJ2-4, with a weak D call TRBD2 (6 bases). There are 16 residues in the CDR3. Between the trimmed V and J ends, which lost 5 bases and 5 bases, there was a span of 19 bases. Germline V gives CDR1 SGHAT, CDR2 FQNNGV. In DNA, the CDR3 is TGTGCCAGCAGCCAGAGCGCGGGGTCGGCCCAAAACATTCAGTACTTC. Protein sequence: CASSQSAGSAQNIQYF.

This chain uses TRBV5-6 with TRBJ1-4, with 8 bases that match TRBD1. The trim removed 4 bases at V and 6 bases at J, leaving 8 bases unmatched. Looked up from germline, CDR1 is SGHDT and CDR2 is YYEEEE. The CDR3 sequence is 15 residues long. The CDR3 DNA sequence: TGTGCCAGCAGCAATACCGGGACAGGCTATGAAAAACTGTTTTTT. Protein product: CASSNTGTGYEKLFF.

The CDR3 protein is CATSRDNSYNEQFF. The CDR3 nucleotides are TGTGCCACTAGCCGGGACAATTCCTACAATGAGCAGTTCTTC. The chain links TRBV7-8 to TRBJ2-7; the D gene is possibly TRBD1 (6 bases). Near its end, the DNA agrees better with TRBJ2-1, so the J call may be wrong. The CDR3 contains 14 residues. Germline V CDR1 and CDR2: SGHVS, FQNEAQ.

The V call is TRBV19, the J call TRBJ2-5; 9 bases map to TRBD1. Judging by the DNA end, TRBJ2-7 fits better; the J call may be wrong. The germline V gene encodes CDR1 LNHDA and CDR2 SQIVND (reference sequence). This CDR3 is 15 amino acids long. The CDR3 region has the DNA TGTGCCAGTAGTTTTCGGACAGGGGCCTCCTACGAGCAGTACTTC. Protein product: CASSFRTGASYEQYF.

The CDR3 DNA sequence: TGCGCCAGCAGCACAACTAGCGGGGCCAACACCGGGGAGCTGTTTTTT. This sequence encodes CASSTTSGANTGELFF. The chain carries TRBV5-1 and TRBJ2-2, with 10 bases aligning to TRBD2. The CDR3 is made up of 16 amino acids. After removal of 4 bases from V and 2 bases from J, the junction contained 5 bases not matched to a gene. The germline gives CDR1 SGHRS, CDR2 YFSETQ. The whole variable domain, remainder taken from reference TRBV5-1 and TRBJ2-2, is KAGVTQTPRYLIKTRGQQVTLSCSPISGHRSVSWYQQTPGQGLQFLFEYFSETQRNKGNFPGRFSGRQFSNSRSEMNVSTLELGDSALYLCASSTTSGANTGELFFGEGSRLTVL.

Only one count was recorded for this clone. V and J are TRBV6-5 and TRBJ2-7, with D perhaps TRBD1 (6 bases). Germline CDR1 MNHEY, CDR2 SVGAGI. The V gene lost 7 bases and the J gene lost 4 bases, with 20 bases spanning the gap. CDR3 length: 15 amino acids. The CDR3 bases are TGTGCCAGCACCCCTCCGGGCCAGGGGAGATACGAGCAGTACTTC. Its protein product is CASTPPGQGRYEQYF.

This clone has only a few counts. An end of the junction differs from the germline gene, which may be a read error. This chain links TRBV2 with TRBJ1-4, with a tentative D call TRBD1 (6 bases). From germline, CDR1 is SNHLY and CDR2 FYNNEI. The CDR3 is 16 amino acids. The CDR3 bases are TGTGCCAGCAGAGAAGGGACAAGGTGGACTAATGAAAAACTGTTTTTT. It yields the protein CASREGTRWTNEKLFF.

V gene TRBV30 combines with J gene TRBJ1-3, with D unclear. CDR3 size: 13 residues. CDR1 and CDR2 (germline): GTSNPN, SVGIG (reference sequence). Here the CDR3 DNA reads TGTGCACGGGGAAAAGGCTCTGGAAACACCATATATTTT. Its protein product is CARGKGSGNTIYF.

The rearrangement uses TRBV5-1 and TRBJ2-5; 7 bases agree with TRBD1. The CDR3 loop spans 15 amino acids. The germline V gene encodes CDR1 SGHRS and CDR2 YFSETQ. The trim removed 4 bases at V and 9 bases at J, leaving 15 bases unmatched. CDR3 nucleotide sequence: TGCGCCAGCAGCGCCGGGTCAGGGATGAGGGGGCCCCAGTACTTC. It is translated as CASSAGSGMRGPQYF.

V gene TRBV13 combines with J gene TRBJ1-1; no firm D call. V was cut by 3 bases and J by 8 bases, with 7 bases left in between. The CDR3 covers 11 residues. Germline CDR1 reads PRHDT; CDR2 reads FYEKMQ (reference sequence). The DNA for the CDR3 is TGTGCCAGCAGCTTGAACAGAGAAGCTTTCTTT. Amino acid sequence: CASSLNREAFF.

This rearrangement joins TRBV2 to TRBJ2-7; D unclear. This CDR3 spans 11 amino acids. V dropped 6 bases and J dropped 0 bases, with 3 bases sitting between them. Germline CDR1 and CDR2: SNHLY and FYNNEI. CDR3 in DNA: TGTGCCAGCAGGCGCTCCTACGAGCAGTACTTC. It is translated as CASRRSYEQYF. Variable domain in full (rest from reference TRBV2 and TRBJ2-7): EPEVTQTPSHQVTQMGQEVILRCVPISNHLYFYWYRQILGQKVEFLVSFYNNEISEKSEIFDDQFSVERPDGSNFTLKIRSTKLEDSAMYFCASRRSYEQYFGPGTRLTVT.

This clone appeared once. V and J are TRBV19 and TRBJ2-1; the match to TRBD2 covers 8 bases. The CDR3 is 15 residues long. Germline V CDR1 and CDR2: LNHDA, SQIVND (reference sequence). Trimming cost V 3 bases and J 3 bases; bases outside gene matches: 4. This chain's CDR3 is CASSIQAGVYNEQFF. The CDR3 nucleotides are TGTGCCAGTAGTATCCAAGCGGGAGTCTACAATGAGCAGTTCTTC.

The J gene is TRBJ1-4, the V gene TRBV6-6, with a possible D match to TRBD1 (5 bases). V was shortened by 8 bases and J by 3 bases, with 16 bases between the two germline ends. The germline gives CDR1 MNHNY, CDR2 SVGAGI (reference sequence). There are 15 residues in the CDR3. As DNA, the CDR3 is TGTGCCAGCTCTGGAACGACAGACGCTAATGAAAAACTGTTTTTT. It specifies CASSGTTDANEKLFF.

CDR3 nucleotide sequence: TGTGCCAGCAGTGAGTACTCCTCTACTGAAGCTTTCTTT. Translated, it gives CASSEYSSTEAFF. The chain is built from TRBV6-5 and TRBJ1-1, with D uncertain. The CDR3 length is 13 residues. Deletions cut 5 bases from V and 5 bases from J, with 12 bases between. CDR1 MNHEY and CDR2 SVGAGI come from the germline V gene.

V gene TRBV2 combines with J gene TRBJ2-7, with a possible D match to TRBD1 (5 bases). This CDR3 region has 12 residues. Trimming pared 8 bases from V and 5 bases from J, leaving 13 bases between. Germline assignment: CDR1 SNHLY and CDR2 FYNNEI. The CDR3 loop reads CASGRQLNEQYF. CDR3 bases: TGTGCCAGCGGGCGACAGTTAAACGAGCAGTACTTC.

DNA for the CDR3: TGTGCCTGGATCAGGGGCCTAGATAATTCACCCCTCCACTTT. It codes for CAWIRGLDNSPLHF. This rearrangement joins TRBV30 to TRBJ1-6, with D perhaps matching TRBD1 (6 bases). Germline CDR1 GTSNPN, CDR2 SVGIG (reference sequence). V was clipped by 4 bases and J by 5 bases, with 12 bases between them. The CDR3 has 14 amino acids.

This clone was counted a few times. The rearrangement links TRBV19 to TRBJ1-2; TRBD1 matches 8 bases. The J segment lost 6 bases and the V segment lost 9 bases, leaving 9 bases of the junction unmatched. CDR3 length: 13 amino acids. Germline CDR1 is LNHDA and CDR2 is SQIVND (reference sequence). CDR3 in DNA: TGTGCCAGCAAGACAGGGGTGAGGGATGGCTACACCTTC. As protein: CASKTGVRDGYTF.

This rearrangement joins TRBV30 to TRBJ2-3; D might be TRBD1 (6 bases). V was clipped by 5 bases and J by 11 bases, with 14 bases between them. Germline assignment: CDR1 GTSNPN and CDR2 SVGIG (reference sequence). CDR3 length equals 11 residues. The CDR3 here is CAWGGRDEQYF. The CDR3 DNA follows: TGTGCCTGGGGGGGCCGTGATGAGCAGTATTTT.

The V call is TRBV5-4, the J call TRBJ1-2; D remains unclear. The V end lost 0 bases, the J end lost 7 bases, and 13 bases lay between the germline ends. CDR3 length equals 14 residues. CDR1 SGHNT and CDR2 YYREEE come from the germline V gene (reference sequence). CDR3 DNA: TGTGCCAGCAGCTTGGGAGGGAGGGCCGGTGGCTACACCTTC. Translating it yields CASSLGGRAGGYTF.

This sequence joins TRBV4-1 and TRBJ2-2; D is possibly TRBD2 (6 bases). The CDR3 length is 17 residues. V lost 0 bases to trimming and J lost 4 bases, with 15 bases between them. Germline CDR1 MGHRA, CDR2 YSYEKL. CDR3 sequence (DNA): TGCGCCAGCAGCCAAGAGAGAGGGAGGCGAGGCACCGGGGAGCTGTTTTTT. Residues: CASSQERGRRGTGELFF.

J is TRBJ1-1 and V is TRBV6-6, with TRBD1 as a possible D gene (5 bases). Trimming removed 7 bases at V and 0 bases at J, with 12 bases between. CDR3 length: 14 amino acids. Germline V gene lookup returns CDR1 MNHNY and CDR2 SVGAGI (reference sequence). The CDR3 reads CASKIRDLNTEAFF. The DNA of the CDR3 is TGTGCCAGCAAGATCCGGGACTTGAACACTGAAGCTTTCTTT.

This clone has just a few counts. V is TRBV28 and J is TRBJ1-1; TRBD1 might be the D (6 bases). CDR1 MDHEN and CDR2 SYDVKM come from the germline V gene. This CDR3 comprises 11 residues. V was shortened by 8 bases and J by 11 bases, with 15 bases between the two germline ends. The CDR3 nucleotides are TGTGCCAGCCACACCCCTAGGGGGGCTTTCTTT. Amino acids: CASHTPRGAFF.

This clone was seen more than once but under ten times. The chain couples TRBV7-3 to TRBJ2-5; D may be TRBD2 (6 bases). Trimming shortened V by 5 bases and J by 7 bases, and 20 bases separated the two germline ends. Germline CDR1 SGHTA, CDR2 FQGTGA. The length of the CDR3 is 15 residues. In DNA, the CDR3 is TGTGCCAGCAGCCCCGGGACTCCACAGGAGGGGACCCAGTACTTC. This codes for CASSPGTPQEGTQYF.